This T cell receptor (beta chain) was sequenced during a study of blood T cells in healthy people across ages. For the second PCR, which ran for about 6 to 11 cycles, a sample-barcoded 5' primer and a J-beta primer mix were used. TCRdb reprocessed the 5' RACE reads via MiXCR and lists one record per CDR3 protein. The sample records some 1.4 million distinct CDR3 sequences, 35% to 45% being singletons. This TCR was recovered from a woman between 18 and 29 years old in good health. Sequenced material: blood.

CDR3 sequence reads: CASSLLVAGGSGYNEQYF. The CDR3 DNA is TGTGCCAGCAGCTTGTTGGTAGCGGGAGGGAGTGGGTACAATGAGCAGTACTTC. The rearrangement joins TRBV5-6 to TRBJ2-1; TRBD2 matches 11 bases. TRBJ2-7 matches the DNA end more closely, so the J call is doubtful. Per the germline V gene, CDR1 is SGHDT and CDR2 is YYEEEE. The length of the CDR3 is 18 residues.